What follows is one T cell receptor beta chain and its context. Its antigen is unidentified. From the germline J gene comes the end of the CDR3, since the read stops 3 residues before it. These data are taken from a study of T cell clonality in common variable immunodeficiency. Study-wide findings and caveats: Common variable immunodeficiency TCR beta sequences reportedly had fewer deletions and N-nucleotide insertions. Compared with controls, CVID subjects had fewer shared TCRbeta clones.

The protocol was immunoSEQ multiplex PCR, while the TCRdb copy is restricted to in-frame clones and leaves out a portion. Singletons are absent from the sample, which has around 28,000 clones. CDR1 is SGHVS and CDR2 is FQNEAQ in the germline V gene. This CDR3 contains 11 residues. The gene calls are TRBV7-8 and TRBJ1-2; a possible D gene is TRBD1 (5 bases). The receptor was derived from a human donor with common variable immunodeficiency. Specimen: peripheral blood mononuclear cells. CDR3 region: CASSQGTSYTF. The sequenced part of the CDR3 DNA is TGTGCCAGCAGCCAAGGGACTAGC.